This paragraph covers one TCR beta chain sequence. In the original workflow: By means of reference gene primer amplification, nucleated cell counts were estimated. The assay was immunoSEQ multiplex PCR, and TCRdb's table has in-frame clones only and misses some. The V and J calls and the clone size are those of that table, but D and trimming were determined from the DNA. The data hold around 100,000 clones, with roughly 81% observed a single time. The sample is drawn from a study of blood T cell repertoires in COVID-19. At the level of the study: Samples taken during acute and convalescent COVID-19 were collected in the United States, Italy and Spain. Sources were T cells, B-cell-depleted T cells, or PBMCs; the material itself was cDNA or gDNA.

Per germline, CDR1 GTSNPN and CDR2 SVGIG (reference sequence). Trimming left V 2 bases short and J 2 bases short, with 7 bases between. The CDR3 consists of 13 residues. The sequence was obtained from a man aged 35 to 55 with active or convalescent COVID-19. Material: peripheral blood. The genes are TRBV30 and TRBJ1-5; D ambiguous. For the CDR3, the DNA is TGTGCCTGGAGTAAAGGAGGCAATCAGCCCCAGCATTTT. Translated, it gives CAWSKGGNQPQHF.